This T cell receptor (beta chain) was recorded in a study of cytomegalovirus exposure and HLA in healthy donors. General observations from the study: Analysis performed later found under 20,000 TCR beta sequences associated with HLA alleles at 0.05 false discovery rate.

Primers included in the PCR were 60 Vbeta and 13 Jbeta primers. The repertoire was sequenced with immunoSEQ multiplex PCR; TCRdb's copy has only in-frame clones and lacks some. Here the sample spans some 96,000 clones, roughly three fifths being singletons. Remarks on this clone: Its cognate antigen is unknown.

The V end lost 5 bases, the J end lost 4 bases, and 18 bases lay between the germline ends. The CDR3 length is 16 residues. The V gene's germline CDR1 is MNHNY and CDR2 SVGAGI (reference sequence). The sequenced material came from PBMCs. The chain carries TRBV6-6 and TRBJ2-1; D possibly corresponds to TRBD2 (6 bases). This TCR came from a man in his 60s in good health and CMV-seronegative. Here the CDR3 reads CASSDWTTPEYNEQFF. CDR3 DNA: TGTGCCAGCAGTGACTGGACTACCCCGGAGTACAATGAGCAGTTCTTC.